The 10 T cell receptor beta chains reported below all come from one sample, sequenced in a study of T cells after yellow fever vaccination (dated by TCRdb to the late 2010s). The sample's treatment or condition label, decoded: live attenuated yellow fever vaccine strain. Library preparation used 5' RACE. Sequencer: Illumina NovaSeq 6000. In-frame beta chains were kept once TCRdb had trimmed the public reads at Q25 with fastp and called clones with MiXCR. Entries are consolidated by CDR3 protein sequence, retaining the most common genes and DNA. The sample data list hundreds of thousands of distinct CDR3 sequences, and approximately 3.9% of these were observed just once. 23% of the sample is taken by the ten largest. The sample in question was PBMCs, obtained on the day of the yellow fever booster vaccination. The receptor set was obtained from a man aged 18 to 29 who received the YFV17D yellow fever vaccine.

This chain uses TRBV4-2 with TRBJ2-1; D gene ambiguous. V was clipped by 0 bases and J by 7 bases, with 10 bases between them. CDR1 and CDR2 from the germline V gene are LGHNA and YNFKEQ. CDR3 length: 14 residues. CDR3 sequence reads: CASSQDRLENEQFF. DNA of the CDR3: TGTGCCAGCAGCCAAGATCGGTTGGAGAATGAGCAGTTCTTC.

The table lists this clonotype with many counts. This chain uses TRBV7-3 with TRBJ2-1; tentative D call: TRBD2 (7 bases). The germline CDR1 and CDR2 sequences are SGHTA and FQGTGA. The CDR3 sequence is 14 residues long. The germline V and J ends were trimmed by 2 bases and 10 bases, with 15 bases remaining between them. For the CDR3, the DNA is TGTGCCAGCAGCTTAGCGGGGGCAGTGCGGGAGCAGTTCTTC. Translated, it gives CASSLAGAVREQFF.

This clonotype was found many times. The CDR3 bases are TGTGCCAGCAGTATTACAGGTGCTAGCACAGATACGCAGTATTTT. As protein: CASSITGASTDTQYF. This chain uses TRBV2 with TRBJ2-3, with D possibly TRBD1 on 5 matching bases. The CDR3 consists of 15 residues. Trimming cost V 5 bases and J 0 bases, with 12 bases left between them. CDR1 SNHLY and CDR2 FYNNEI come from the germline V gene.

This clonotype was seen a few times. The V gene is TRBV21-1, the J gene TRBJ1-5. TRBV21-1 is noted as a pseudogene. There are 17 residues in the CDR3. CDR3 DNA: TGTGCCAGCAGCAAAGAGGGGACCAGAAAAGGTAATCAGCCCCAGCATTTT. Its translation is CASSKEGTRKGNQPQHF.

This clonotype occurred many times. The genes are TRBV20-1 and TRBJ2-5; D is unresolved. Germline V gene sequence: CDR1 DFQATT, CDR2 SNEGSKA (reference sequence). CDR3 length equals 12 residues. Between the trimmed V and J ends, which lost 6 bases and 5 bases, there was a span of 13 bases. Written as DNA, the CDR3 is TGCAGTGCCCTTCGCTCTGGGGAGACCCAGTACTTC. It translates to CSALRSGETQYF.

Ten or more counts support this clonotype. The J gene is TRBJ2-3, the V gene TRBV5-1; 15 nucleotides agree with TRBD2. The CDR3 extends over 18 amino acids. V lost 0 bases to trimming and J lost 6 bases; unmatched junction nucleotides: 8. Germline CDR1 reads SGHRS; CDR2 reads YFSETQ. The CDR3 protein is CASSLGGLAGGKPDTQYF. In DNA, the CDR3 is TGCGCCAGCAGCTTGGGGGGACTAGCGGGGGGCAAACCTGATACGCAGTATTTT. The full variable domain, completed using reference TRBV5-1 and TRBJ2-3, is KAGVTQTPRYLIKTRGQQVTLSCSPISGHRSVSWYQQTPGQGLQFLFEYFSETQRNKGNFPGRFSGRQFSNSRSEMNVSTLELGDSALYLCASSLGGLAGGKPDTQYFGPGTRLTVL.

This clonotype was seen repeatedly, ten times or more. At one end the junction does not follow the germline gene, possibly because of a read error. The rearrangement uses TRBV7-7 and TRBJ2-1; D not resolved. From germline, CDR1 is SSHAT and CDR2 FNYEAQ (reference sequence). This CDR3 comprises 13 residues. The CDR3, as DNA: TGTGCTAGCAGCCCGTCCAGCCTCAATGAGCAGTTCTTC. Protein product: CASSPSSLNEQFF.

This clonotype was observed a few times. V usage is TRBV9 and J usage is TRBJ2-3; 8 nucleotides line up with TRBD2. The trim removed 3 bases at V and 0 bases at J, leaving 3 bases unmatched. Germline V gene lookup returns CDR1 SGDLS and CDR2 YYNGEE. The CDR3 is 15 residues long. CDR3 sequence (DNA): TGTGCCAGCAGCGCCGGGGGGGCTAGCACAGATACGCAGTATTTT. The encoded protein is CASSAGGASTDTQYF. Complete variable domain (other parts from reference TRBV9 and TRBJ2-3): DSGVTQTPKHLITATGQRVTLRCSPRSGDLSVYWYQQSLDQGLQFLIQYYNGEERAKGNILERFSAQQFPDLHSELNLSSLELGDSALYFCASSAGGASTDTQYFGPGTRLTVL.

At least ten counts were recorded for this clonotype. DNA for the CDR3: TGCGCCAGCAGCCTCCTGCGAGAGGGGAACAATCAGCCCCAGCATTTT. Its translation is CASSLLREGNNQPQHF. V is TRBV5-1 and J is TRBJ1-5; D is possibly TRBD1 (5 bases). V lost 4 bases to trimming and J lost 3 bases, with 17 bases between them. Germline V gives CDR1 SGHRS, CDR2 YFSETQ. This CDR3 region has 16 residues. Based on the CDR3 plus reference TRBV5-1 and TRBJ1-5, the full variable domain is KAGVTQTPRYLIKTRGQQVTLSCSPISGHRSVSWYQQTPGQGLQFLFEYFSETQRNKGNFPGRFSGRQFSNSRSEMNVSTLELGDSALYLCASSLLREGNNQPQHFGDGTRLSIL.

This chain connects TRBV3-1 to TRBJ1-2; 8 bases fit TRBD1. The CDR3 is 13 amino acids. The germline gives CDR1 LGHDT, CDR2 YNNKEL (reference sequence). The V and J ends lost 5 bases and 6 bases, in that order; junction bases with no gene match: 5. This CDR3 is CASSRTGMNGYTF. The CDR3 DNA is TGTGCCAGCAGCAGGACAGGGATGAATGGCTACACCTTC.